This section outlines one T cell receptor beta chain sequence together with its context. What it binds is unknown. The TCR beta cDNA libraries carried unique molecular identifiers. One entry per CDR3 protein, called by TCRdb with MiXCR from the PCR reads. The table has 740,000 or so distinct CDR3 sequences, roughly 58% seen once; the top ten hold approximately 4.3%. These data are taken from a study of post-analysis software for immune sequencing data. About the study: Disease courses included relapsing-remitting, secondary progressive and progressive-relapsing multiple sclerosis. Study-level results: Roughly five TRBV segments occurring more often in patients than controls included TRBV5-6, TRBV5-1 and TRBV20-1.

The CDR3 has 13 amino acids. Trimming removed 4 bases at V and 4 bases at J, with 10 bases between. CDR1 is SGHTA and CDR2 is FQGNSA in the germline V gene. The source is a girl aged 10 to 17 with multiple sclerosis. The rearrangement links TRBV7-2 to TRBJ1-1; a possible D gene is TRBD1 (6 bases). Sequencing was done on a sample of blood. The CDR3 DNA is TGTGCCAGCAGCTCAGGGGTTGTCACTGAAGCTTTCTTT. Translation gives CASSSGVVTEAFF.